The 29 T cell receptor beta chains below all came from one sample that was sequenced in a study of T cell repertoires in cytomegalovirus infection. MiXCR was run by TCRdb on the reads, yielding one entry per CDR3 protein. Of some 680,000 distinct CDR3 sequences listed, roughly 36% were seen once; the top ten hold around 2.6%. Sequenced input: PBMCs. The receptor source for this set is a human donor in good health (CMV status not recorded). Some clones in this sample may be carry-over from other donors' samples.

This chain uses TRBV7-9 with TRBJ2-7; D gene ambiguous. There are 14 residues in the CDR3. The V end lost 0 bases, the J end lost 0 bases, and 6 bases lay between the germline ends. CDR1 is SEHNR, CDR2 FQNEAQ, per germline (reference sequence). The CDR3: CASSLATDSYEQYF. The CDR3 nucleotides are TGTGCCAGCAGCTTAGCAACTGACTCCTACGAGCAGTACTTC.

This clonotype turned up a few times. The J gene is TRBJ1-3, the V gene TRBV18; D possibly corresponds to TRBD1 (5 bases). This CDR3 has 19 residues. Germline V gene sequence: CDR1 KGHSH, CDR2 LQKENI. Trimming shortened V by 4 bases and J by 0 bases, and 22 bases separated the two germline ends. CDR3 sequence reads: CASSRELVPTVPSGNTIYF. Written as DNA, the CDR3 is TGTGCCAGCTCACGAGAATTGGTTCCGACAGTGCCCTCTGGAAACACCATATATTTT.

There are a few counts of this clonotype. The genes are TRBV5-1 and TRBJ2-3; D gene unclear. V was pared by 4 bases and J by 1 base, with 10 bases between. The CDR3 contains 14 residues. Per germline, CDR1 SGHRS and CDR2 YFSETQ. This CDR3 reads CASSTSGGTDTQYF. The CDR3 DNA is TGCGCCAGCAGCACCAGTGGTGGCACAGATACGCAGTATTTT.

This clonotype was observed a few times. The V gene is TRBV19, the J gene TRBJ2-1; TRBD1 aligns across 8 bases. Trimming removed 6 bases from V and 7 bases from J; junction bases left unmatched: 5. The CDR3 has 13 amino acids. Germline V gene sequence: CDR1 LNHDA, CDR2 SQIVND (reference sequence). This chain's CDR3 is CASRLTGVNEQFF. CDR3 in DNA: TGTGCCAGTAGGTTGACAGGGGTGAATGAGCAGTTCTTC.

The chain joins TRBV6-1 to TRBJ2-7, with 7 bases fitting TRBD1. The CDR3 has 16 amino acids. V was clipped by 5 bases and J by 0 bases; unmatched bases: 10. Germline lookup yields CDR1 MNHNS and CDR2 SASEGT. CDR3: CASSPIRQGSSYEQYF. Here the CDR3 DNA reads TGTGCCAGCAGTCCAATCCGACAGGGAAGCTCCTACGAGCAGTACTTC.

The V and J genes are TRBV18 and TRBJ2-7; D might be TRBD2 (5 bases). V was cut by 8 bases and J by 3 bases, with 17 bases left in between. CDR3 length: 14 amino acids. Germline lookup yields CDR1 KGHSH and CDR2 LQKENI. The CDR3 loop is CASLGRAGLYEQYF. The CDR3 DNA reads TGTGCCAGCCTTGGGCGGGCGGGCCTCTACGAGCAGTACTTC.

The chain uses TRBV7-3 and TRBJ1-1; D remains unclear. Looked up from germline, CDR1 is SGHTA and CDR2 is FQGTGA. Between the trimmed V and J ends, which lost 6 bases and 4 bases, there was a span of 12 bases. CDR3 length equals 13 residues. CDR3 coding DNA: TGTGCCAGCAGAACGGACGTTGGCACTGAAGCTTTCTTT. Its protein is CASRTDVGTEAFF.

The V gene is TRBV14, the J gene TRBJ1-2; a possible D gene is TRBD1 (6 bases). The CDR3 runs 16 residues. Between the trimmed V and J ends, which lost 2 bases and 3 bases, there was a span of 16 bases. In germline, CDR1 is SGHDN, CDR2 FVKESK. The CDR3 reads CASSQYGTRGDYGYTF. The CDR3 DNA reads as TGTGCCAGCAGCCAATACGGGACACGGGGCGACTATGGCTACACCTTC.

CDR3 bases: TGTGCCAGCAGCTACCTGACTCCAGGATTCTCTGGGGCCAACGTCCTGACTTTC. Its translation is CASSYLTPGFSGANVLTF. The rearrangement links TRBV7-3 to TRBJ2-6; no clear D. The V end was cut by 4 bases, the J end by 0 bases, with 16 bases between. Germline V gene sequence: CDR1 SGHTA, CDR2 FQGTGA. CDR3 size: 18 residues.

There are a few counts of this clonotype. The chain has TRBV6-1 and TRBJ1-1, with TRBD1 as a possible D gene (5 bases). Germline CDR1 reads MNHNS; CDR2 reads SASEGT. The CDR3 totals 15 residues. V lost 10 bases and J 7 bases, leaving 25 bases between the germline ends. The CDR3 loop is CATEPTPGHLGEAFF. CDR3 bases: TGTGCCACCGAACCCACACCAGGGCATTTGGGTGAAGCTTTCTTT.

Only a few counts were recorded for this clonotype. The rearrangement links TRBV7-3 to TRBJ1-1; TRBD1 matches at 7 bases. The CDR3 contains 14 residues. Germline-derived CDR1 and CDR2 are SGHTA and FQGTGA. The V gene end was trimmed by 5 bases and the J gene end by 8 bases; junction bases not matched to a gene: 11. In DNA, the CDR3 is TGTGCCAGCAGCATTAAGGGTGGACAGGCGGAAGCTTTCTTT. This encodes CASSIKGGQAEAFF.

This clonotype has at least ten counts. The chain combines TRBV28 with TRBJ2-5; TRBD2 is a possible D gene (6 bases). Between the trimmed V and J ends, which lost 2 bases and 7 bases, there was a span of 11 bases. The CDR3 spans 13 residues. Germline V gene sequence: CDR1 MDHEN, CDR2 SYDVKM. This CDR3 is CASSLGLPRTQYF. CDR3 DNA sequence: TGTGCCAGCAGTTTAGGACTACCGCGGACCCAGTACTTC.

This clonotype has just a few counts. The rearrangement links TRBV6-1 to TRBJ1-6, with 9 bases matching TRBD1. J lost 10 bases, V lost 5 bases, and 6 bases had no gene match. The CDR3 extends over 14 amino acids. Germline CDR1 is MNHNS and CDR2 is SASEGT. Here the CDR3 DNA reads TGTGCCAGCAGTCCCCAGACAGGGGGATCACCCCTCCACTTT. It codes for CASSPQTGGSPLHF.

This clonotype was counted at least ten times. This sequence joins TRBV7-9 and TRBJ2-7, with 8 positions matching TRBD1. CDR1 SEHNR and CDR2 FQNEAQ come from the germline V gene (reference sequence). The junction had 14 bases not matched to a gene; V was cut back by 5 bases and J by 5 bases. The CDR3 spans 16 residues. The CDR3, as DNA: TGTGCCAGCAGCCCCCCAGGCCAGGGGGCATTACACGAGCAGTACTTC. Protein: CASSPPGQGALHEQYF.

This clonotype was counted a few times. The V call is TRBV28, the J call TRBJ1-5; no reliable D call. V lost 8 bases to trimming and J lost 2 bases, with 16 bases between them. The CDR3 has 15 residues. CDR1 and CDR2 from the germline V gene are MDHEN and SYDVKM. The CDR3 here is CASEKGDSRNQPQHF. CDR3 sequence (DNA): TGTGCCAGCGAGAAGGGCGACTCCCGCAATCAGCCCCAGCATTTT. The entire variable domain, with the rest obtained from reference TRBV28 and TRBJ1-5, is as follows: DVKVTQSSRYLVKRTGEKVFLECVQDMDHENMFWYRQDPGLGLRLIYFSYDVKMKEKGDIPEGYSVSREKKERFSLILESASTNQTSMYLCASEKGDSRNQPQHFGDGTRLSIL.

In this sample, this clonotype turned up a few times. The rearrangement joins TRBV24-1 to TRBJ1-5; D uncertain. CDR3 length: 14 amino acids. Germline CDR1 reads KGHDR; CDR2 reads SFDVKD. V was cut by 1 base and J by 6 bases, with 9 bases left in between. The CDR3 bases are TGTGCCACCAGTGATTTTTCGGCGGCTCAGCCCCAGCATTTT. It is translated as CATSDFSAAQPQHF.

The chain combines TRBV27 with TRBJ2-1; D tentatively reads TRBD1 or TRBD2 (5 bases each). Between the trimmed V and J ends, which lost 7 bases and 4 bases, there was a span of 23 bases. Germline CDR1 reads MNHEY; CDR2 reads SMNVEV (reference sequence). The CDR3 totals 17 residues. The CDR3 loop is CASTKPGRLVSYNEQFF. The CDR3 coding sequence is TGTGCCAGCACGAAACCGGGACGTCTCGTCTCGTACAATGAGCAGTTCTTC.

About this clonotype: At one end, the junction sequence differs from germline, possibly due to a read error. The V and J genes are TRBV4-1 and TRBJ2-1, with 8 bases lining up with TRBD2. The V gene's germline CDR1 is MGHRA and CDR2 YSYEKL. The CDR3 covers 17 residues. CDR3 DNA: TGCGCCAGCAGCCAAGATCCAGCGGGAGCCCCCCGCGGTTCGCAGTTATTC. Its translation: CASSQDPAGAPRGSQLF.

This clonotype came up a few times. J is TRBJ2-7 and V is TRBV11-2; no definite D call. The CDR3 is made up of 15 amino acids. Germline CDR1 SGHAT, CDR2 FQNNGV. The germline V and J ends were trimmed by 3 bases and 2 bases, with 14 bases remaining between them. CDR3 loop: CASSFLAVGPYEQYF. Written as DNA, the CDR3 is TGTGCCAGCAGCTTCTTGGCAGTTGGTCCCTACGAGCAGTACTTC.

The gene calls are TRBV19 and TRBJ1-5; D remains ambiguous. V lost 3 bases to trimming and J lost 4 bases, with 13 bases between them. Germline V CDR1 and CDR2: LNHDA, SQIVND (reference sequence). This CDR3 comprises 15 residues. CDR3 protein: CASSIDGSGNQPQHF. DNA of the CDR3: TGTGCCAGTAGTATCGACGGGAGCGGAAATCAGCCCCAGCATTTT.

This chain connects TRBV11-2 to TRBJ1-1; a weak D match, TRBD1 (5 bases). Germline values: CDR1 SGHAT, CDR2 FQNNGV. Trimming cost V 2 bases and J 3 bases, with 16 bases left between them. The CDR3 extends over 16 amino acids. The CDR3, as DNA: TGTGCCAGCAGCTTAAATCCCCGACAGCTAGACACTGAAGCTTTCTTT. Its protein is CASSLNPRQLDTEAFF.

This chain links TRBV5-3 with TRBJ2-7; 12 bases line up with TRBD1. TRBV5-3 belongs to the ORF category, with a function that is uncertain. The V and J ends lost 10 bases and 0 bases, in that order; junction bases with no gene match: 17. This CDR3 spans 18 amino acids. CDR3 bases: TGTGCCTGCAGCTTGAGGGACAGGGGGCGTTACCGCTCCTACGAGCAGTACTTC. This codes for CACSLRDRGRYRSYEQYF.

J is TRBJ1-1 and V is TRBV7-9, with 8 nucleotides matching TRBD1. In germline, CDR1 is SEHNR, CDR2 FQNEAQ (reference sequence). V dropped 5 bases and J dropped 1; count of bases not matched to a gene: 6. This CDR3 comprises 15 residues. Here the CDR3 reads CASSRQGHTNTEAFF. DNA of the CDR3: TGTGCCAGCAGCAGACAGGGGCACACGAACACTGAAGCTTTCTTT.

The genes are TRBV12-3 or TRBV12-4 and TRBJ1-5; D possibly corresponds to TRBD1 (6 bases). The V end was cut by 5 bases, the J end by 5 bases, with 16 bases between. This CDR3 comprises 15 residues. CDR3 region: CASSRLGQGHQPQHF. CDR3 in DNA: TGTGCCAGCAGTAGGTTGGGACAAGGCCATCAGCCCCAGCATTTT.

The genes are TRBV19 and TRBJ1-1, with TRBD1 as a possible D gene (5 bases). Germline CDR1 is LNHDA and CDR2 is SQIVND (reference sequence). The CDR3 totals 15 residues. Between the trimmed V and J ends, which lost 0 bases and 1 base, there was a span of 9 bases. The CDR3 sequence: CASSIDQGTNTEAFF. As DNA, the CDR3 is TGTGCCAGTAGTATAGATCAGGGAACGAACACTGAAGCTTTCTTT.

The rearrangement joins TRBV20-1 to TRBJ1-3; perhaps TRBD1 as D (5 bases). V shed 4 bases and J shed 8 bases, with 18 bases lying between them. This CDR3 is 14 amino acids long. Germline V gene data show CDR1 as DFQATT and CDR2 as SNEGSKA (reference sequence). This CDR3 is CSATTPAGPYTIYF. The CDR3 bases are TGCAGTGCTACAACCCCCGCGGGGCCCTACACCATATATTTT.

The chain couples TRBV27 to TRBJ2-3; D is undetermined. The CDR3 spans 13 residues. In germline, CDR1 is MNHEY, CDR2 SMNVEV (reference sequence). V was shortened by 3 bases and J by 3 bases, with 7 bases between the two germline ends. This chain's CDR3 is CASSFHRTDTQYF. The CDR3 DNA reads as TGTGCCAGCAGTTTCCACCGGACAGATACGCAGTATTTT.

The table lists this clonotype with a few counts. The chain combines TRBV4-2 with TRBJ1-3; TRBD1 matches 7 bases. V gave up 3 bases and J gave up 7 bases; unmatched junction bases: 9. CDR1 is LGHNA and CDR2 is YNFKEQ in the germline V gene. The CDR3 length is 15 residues. The CDR3 sequence is CASSHAKTGSNTIYF. The CDR3 bases are TGTGCCAGCAGCCATGCTAAGACAGGGTCCAACACCATATATTTT.

The chain uses TRBV5-4 and TRBJ1-1, with 9 bases lining up with TRBD1. Unmatched junction bases numbered 12, after V lost 5 bases and J lost 4 bases. The CDR3 length is 16 residues. Per germline, CDR1 SGHNT and CDR2 YYREEE (reference sequence). CDR3: CASRDIQGAGGTEAFF. CDR3 DNA: TGTGCCAGCAGAGACATACAGGGGGCAGGGGGCACTGAAGCTTTCTTT.